This TCR beta chain was recorded in a study of OX40 agonist ivuxolimab in advanced cancers. This clone rates as medium-sized. Sequencing used immunoSEQ multiplex PCR; TCRdb keeps in-frame clones, though not all of them. The data show around 25,000 clones, about 86% seen once. V was clipped by 8 bases and J by 3 bases; unmatched bases: 7. CDR1 and CDR2 from the germline V gene are ENHRY and SYGVKD. CDR3 length: 15 residues. The rearrangement joins TRBV10-3 to TRBJ2-1, with 10 bases matching TRBD2. Sample: CD4+ or CD8+ T cells sorted from blood, taken in a trial of the OX40 agonist ivuxolimab. This sequence originates from an adult with an advanced solid tumor such as melanoma, head and neck, liver or kidney cancer. CDR3 coding DNA: TGTGCCATCTCGCTCGCTAGCGGGGGCTACAATGAGCAGTTCTTC. This codes for CAISLASGGYNEQFF.